The T cell receptor (beta chain) under discussion was sequenced for a study of molecular identifiers for immune sequencing clone quantification. Previously reported methods and listed TCR primers produced the bulk TCR libraries. TCRdb passed the PCR reads through MiXCR, listing each CDR3 protein once. This table holds 75,000 to 95,000 distinct CDR3 sequences, 20% to 25% found once. Ten or more counts support this clonotype. J gave up 3 bases and V 8 bases, and 3 bases lay outside the gene matches. The CDR3 loop spans 13 amino acids. Looked up from germline, CDR1 is SNHLY and CDR2 is FYNNEI. The material sequenced was naive CD8+ T cells from blood, with Jurkat cell RNA spiked in. Subset indicated: FACS-sorted CD8+CD4-CCR7+CD45RA+ naive T cells. This clonotype was obtained from a human donor in good health. Some libraries in this study had Jurkat cell RNA spiked in. The V call is TRBV2, the J call TRBJ2-3; 9 bases are shared with TRBD1. CDR3 protein: CASPGTGTDTQYF. The CDR3 nucleotides read TGTGCCAGCCCGGGGACAGGGACAGATACGCAGTATTTT.